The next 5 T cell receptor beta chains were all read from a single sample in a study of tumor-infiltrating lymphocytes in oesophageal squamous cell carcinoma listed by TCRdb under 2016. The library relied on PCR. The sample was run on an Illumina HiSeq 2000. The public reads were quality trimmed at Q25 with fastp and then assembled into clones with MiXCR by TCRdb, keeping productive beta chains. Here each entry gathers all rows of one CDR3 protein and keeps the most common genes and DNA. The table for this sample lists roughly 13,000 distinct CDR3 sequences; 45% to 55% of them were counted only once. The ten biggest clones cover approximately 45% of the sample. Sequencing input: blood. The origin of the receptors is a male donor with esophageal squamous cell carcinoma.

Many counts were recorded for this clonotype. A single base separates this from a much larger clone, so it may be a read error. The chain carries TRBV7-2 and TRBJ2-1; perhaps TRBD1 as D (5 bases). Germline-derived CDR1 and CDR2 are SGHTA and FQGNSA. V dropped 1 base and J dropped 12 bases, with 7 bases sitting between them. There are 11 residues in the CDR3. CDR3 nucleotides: TGTGCCAGCAGCTTAGGGGGCGGGCAGTTCTTC. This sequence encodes CASSLGGGQFF. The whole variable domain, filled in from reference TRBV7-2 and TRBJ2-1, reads GAGVSQSPSNKVTEKGKDVELRCDPISGHTALYWYRQSLGQGLEFLIYFQGNSAPDKSGLPSDRFSAERTGGSVSTLTIQRTQQEDSAVYLCASSLGGGQFFGPGTRLTVL.

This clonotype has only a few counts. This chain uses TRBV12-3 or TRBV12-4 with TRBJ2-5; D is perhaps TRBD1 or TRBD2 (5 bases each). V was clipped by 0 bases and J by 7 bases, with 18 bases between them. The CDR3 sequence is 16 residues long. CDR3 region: CASSLAPGTLPATQYF. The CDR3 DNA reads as TGTGCCAGCAGTTTAGCGCCTGGGACCCTCCCAGCGACCCAGTACTTC.

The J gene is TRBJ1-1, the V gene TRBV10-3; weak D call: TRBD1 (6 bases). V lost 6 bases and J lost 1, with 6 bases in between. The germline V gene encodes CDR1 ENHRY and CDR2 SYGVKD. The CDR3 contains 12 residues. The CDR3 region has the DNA TGTGCCATCAGGACAGGGAACACTGAAGCTTTCTTT. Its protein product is CAIRTGNTEAFF.

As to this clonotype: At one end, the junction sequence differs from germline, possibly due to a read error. The CDR3 region has the DNA TGTGCCAGCAGTTCCCGACGAGCGGGGGGCACGGATACGCAGTATTTT. Protein sequence: CASSSRRAGGTDTQYF. The rearrangement joins TRBV27 to TRBJ2-3; 9 bases are shared with TRBD2. Looked up from germline, CDR1 is MNHEY and CDR2 is SMNVEV (reference sequence). The CDR3 sequence is 16 residues long.

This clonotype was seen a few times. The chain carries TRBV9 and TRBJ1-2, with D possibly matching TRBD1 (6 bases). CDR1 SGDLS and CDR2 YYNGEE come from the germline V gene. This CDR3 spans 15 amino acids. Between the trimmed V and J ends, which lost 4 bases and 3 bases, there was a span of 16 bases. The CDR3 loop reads CASSPRDTDYYGYTF. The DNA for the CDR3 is TGTGCCAGCAGCCCCCGGGACACGGATTACTATGGCTACACCTTC.